This T cell receptor beta chain emerged from a study of shared clonotypes between healthy human individuals (dated by TCRdb to 2018 to 2020). Concerning the study at large: The cohort comprised two women and a few men aged 18 to 49 years. To increase sequencing depth and limit assay-specific biases, TCR repertoire library preparation and sequencing were carried out by different laboratories using diverse techniques. The study deeply sequenced blood TCR repertoires of about 5 healthy adults to estimate repertoire size and the extent of clonotype sharing between individuals. For each donor, CD4 naive and CD4 memory were each run on three plates, CD8 naive on two plates, and CD8 memory on one plate. Per donor, leukapheresis produced somewhere between about 0.85 and 9.5 billion PBMCs.

CD8 naive samples were obtained by positive selection for CCR7 among CD45RO-negative cells, yielding a CD45RA+CCR7+ population from which TemRA cells were excluded. Donors were healthy HIV-negative adults with no recently reported acute infections or vaccinations. Only Caucasian adults living in Nashville, Tennessee, USA were represented among the donors. After blood collection by leukapheresis, PBMCs were isolated using Ficoll-Histopaque density gradient centrifugation and then cryopreserved in the vapor phase of liquid nitrogen. Purity and quantity of every magnetically sorted T cell population were checked by analytical flow cytometry. Genomic DNA was isolated from every sorted fraction and measured by UV absorbance on a Nanodrop 2000c. TCR CDR3 regions were amplified from genomic DNA by multiplex PCR using the deep immunoSEQ assay. Extracted genomic DNA from each cell subset was spread evenly across all wells of several immunoSEQ 96-well plates, with each plate serving as a replicate. For sorted subsets, roughly 0.2 ug genomic DNA, equal to some 30,000 T cell genomes, was loaded into each replicate PCR. Purified libraries were measured with a Qubit 3.0 fluorometer, size-checked on a Bioanalyzer 2100, and measured again with the KAPA Library Quantification kit. Every immunoSEQ 96-well plate was sequenced on a dedicated single-read 150-cycle Illumina NextSeq 550 flow cell. From the authors' description of their analysis: Because the immunoSEQ output held only junctional sequences and lacked quality scores, the filtering could not match the filtering applied to full-length reads. Sequences were annotated with PyIR, a Python wrapper for IgBLAST v1.9, and V/J genes and CDR3 were assigned using IMGT germline references. Reads were filtered out if the reads had weak V/J assignments (E-value above 1e-6), no CDR3, stop codons, out-of-frame junctions, or ambiguous translated residues. V3J clonotypes were defined as sequences sharing the same inferred V gene, J gene, and CDR3 amino acid sequence. The percentage overlap between two repertoires was calculated by dividing the number of shared unique clonotypes by the size of the smaller repertoire. Repertoire richness was assessed with RTK rarefaction, the Chao1 estimator, and Recon v2.1 estimates of unobserved clonotypes. Generation probabilities were computed with OLGA for all TCRbeta clonotypes obtained by the gDNA method from several donors. What TCRdb holds here is the immuneACCESS table cut down to in-frame rearrangements. Part of the clones is not present; checked against another copy, under half of the missing clones reflect an unresolved V gene, and the others are unexplained. Clone size and V and J calls were adopted from that table, with D and trimming inferred from the DNA. The sample records about 2.1 million clones, around 93% of which are singletons. Clones ranked in the top ten supply around 1.7% of the sample.

A note on this clone: No cognate antigen has been identified for it. Base quality data are lacking; no much larger clone is found one base away.

Paper-wide results and their limitations: The genetic and exposure-history diversity represented was limited by the small number of donors. Around 5.4% of naive CD4, 3.5% of naive CD8, about 2.1% of memory CD4, and around 0.42% of memory CD8 clonotypes were shared across several donors. Sampling was limited to blood, and TCR repertoires in tissue likely differ from TCR repertoires in blood. Compared with non-shared clonotypes, the clonotypes found in all four sorted-subset donors had higher generation probabilities. Pairwise subsampling led to the expectation that sequencing depth would affect the degree of clonotype sharing among donors. Naive subsets generally had larger estimated clonotype richness than memory subsets did. Incomplete sequencing was indicated by rarefaction of sorted-subset datasets, despite the large sequencing depth.

Sequenced: naive CD8+ T cells from PBMCs. What the cell subset or site label conveys for this sample: CD45RA+CCR7+. The sequence derives from a man aged 18 to 30 in good health. Some clones in this sample may be carry-over from other donors' samples.

The CDR3 in this case is CASSQAGWGLGDSNYGYTF. The bases read TGTGCCAGCAGCCAAGCTGGGTGGGGGCTCGGGGATTCAAACTATGGCTACACCTTC. The chain is encoded by TRBV4-2 joined to TRBJ1-2; TRBD1 could be the D gene, as 6 bases match. CDR1 and CDR2 are drawn from the germline V gene: LGHNA, YNFKEQ. From the cysteine up to the phenylalanine, the CDR3 has a length of 19 residues. Kept here is only the CDR3 DNA, which spans 57 bases and is read in frame from base 1. The junction carries 23 bases between V and J, which are trimmed by 1 base and 2 bases respectively.